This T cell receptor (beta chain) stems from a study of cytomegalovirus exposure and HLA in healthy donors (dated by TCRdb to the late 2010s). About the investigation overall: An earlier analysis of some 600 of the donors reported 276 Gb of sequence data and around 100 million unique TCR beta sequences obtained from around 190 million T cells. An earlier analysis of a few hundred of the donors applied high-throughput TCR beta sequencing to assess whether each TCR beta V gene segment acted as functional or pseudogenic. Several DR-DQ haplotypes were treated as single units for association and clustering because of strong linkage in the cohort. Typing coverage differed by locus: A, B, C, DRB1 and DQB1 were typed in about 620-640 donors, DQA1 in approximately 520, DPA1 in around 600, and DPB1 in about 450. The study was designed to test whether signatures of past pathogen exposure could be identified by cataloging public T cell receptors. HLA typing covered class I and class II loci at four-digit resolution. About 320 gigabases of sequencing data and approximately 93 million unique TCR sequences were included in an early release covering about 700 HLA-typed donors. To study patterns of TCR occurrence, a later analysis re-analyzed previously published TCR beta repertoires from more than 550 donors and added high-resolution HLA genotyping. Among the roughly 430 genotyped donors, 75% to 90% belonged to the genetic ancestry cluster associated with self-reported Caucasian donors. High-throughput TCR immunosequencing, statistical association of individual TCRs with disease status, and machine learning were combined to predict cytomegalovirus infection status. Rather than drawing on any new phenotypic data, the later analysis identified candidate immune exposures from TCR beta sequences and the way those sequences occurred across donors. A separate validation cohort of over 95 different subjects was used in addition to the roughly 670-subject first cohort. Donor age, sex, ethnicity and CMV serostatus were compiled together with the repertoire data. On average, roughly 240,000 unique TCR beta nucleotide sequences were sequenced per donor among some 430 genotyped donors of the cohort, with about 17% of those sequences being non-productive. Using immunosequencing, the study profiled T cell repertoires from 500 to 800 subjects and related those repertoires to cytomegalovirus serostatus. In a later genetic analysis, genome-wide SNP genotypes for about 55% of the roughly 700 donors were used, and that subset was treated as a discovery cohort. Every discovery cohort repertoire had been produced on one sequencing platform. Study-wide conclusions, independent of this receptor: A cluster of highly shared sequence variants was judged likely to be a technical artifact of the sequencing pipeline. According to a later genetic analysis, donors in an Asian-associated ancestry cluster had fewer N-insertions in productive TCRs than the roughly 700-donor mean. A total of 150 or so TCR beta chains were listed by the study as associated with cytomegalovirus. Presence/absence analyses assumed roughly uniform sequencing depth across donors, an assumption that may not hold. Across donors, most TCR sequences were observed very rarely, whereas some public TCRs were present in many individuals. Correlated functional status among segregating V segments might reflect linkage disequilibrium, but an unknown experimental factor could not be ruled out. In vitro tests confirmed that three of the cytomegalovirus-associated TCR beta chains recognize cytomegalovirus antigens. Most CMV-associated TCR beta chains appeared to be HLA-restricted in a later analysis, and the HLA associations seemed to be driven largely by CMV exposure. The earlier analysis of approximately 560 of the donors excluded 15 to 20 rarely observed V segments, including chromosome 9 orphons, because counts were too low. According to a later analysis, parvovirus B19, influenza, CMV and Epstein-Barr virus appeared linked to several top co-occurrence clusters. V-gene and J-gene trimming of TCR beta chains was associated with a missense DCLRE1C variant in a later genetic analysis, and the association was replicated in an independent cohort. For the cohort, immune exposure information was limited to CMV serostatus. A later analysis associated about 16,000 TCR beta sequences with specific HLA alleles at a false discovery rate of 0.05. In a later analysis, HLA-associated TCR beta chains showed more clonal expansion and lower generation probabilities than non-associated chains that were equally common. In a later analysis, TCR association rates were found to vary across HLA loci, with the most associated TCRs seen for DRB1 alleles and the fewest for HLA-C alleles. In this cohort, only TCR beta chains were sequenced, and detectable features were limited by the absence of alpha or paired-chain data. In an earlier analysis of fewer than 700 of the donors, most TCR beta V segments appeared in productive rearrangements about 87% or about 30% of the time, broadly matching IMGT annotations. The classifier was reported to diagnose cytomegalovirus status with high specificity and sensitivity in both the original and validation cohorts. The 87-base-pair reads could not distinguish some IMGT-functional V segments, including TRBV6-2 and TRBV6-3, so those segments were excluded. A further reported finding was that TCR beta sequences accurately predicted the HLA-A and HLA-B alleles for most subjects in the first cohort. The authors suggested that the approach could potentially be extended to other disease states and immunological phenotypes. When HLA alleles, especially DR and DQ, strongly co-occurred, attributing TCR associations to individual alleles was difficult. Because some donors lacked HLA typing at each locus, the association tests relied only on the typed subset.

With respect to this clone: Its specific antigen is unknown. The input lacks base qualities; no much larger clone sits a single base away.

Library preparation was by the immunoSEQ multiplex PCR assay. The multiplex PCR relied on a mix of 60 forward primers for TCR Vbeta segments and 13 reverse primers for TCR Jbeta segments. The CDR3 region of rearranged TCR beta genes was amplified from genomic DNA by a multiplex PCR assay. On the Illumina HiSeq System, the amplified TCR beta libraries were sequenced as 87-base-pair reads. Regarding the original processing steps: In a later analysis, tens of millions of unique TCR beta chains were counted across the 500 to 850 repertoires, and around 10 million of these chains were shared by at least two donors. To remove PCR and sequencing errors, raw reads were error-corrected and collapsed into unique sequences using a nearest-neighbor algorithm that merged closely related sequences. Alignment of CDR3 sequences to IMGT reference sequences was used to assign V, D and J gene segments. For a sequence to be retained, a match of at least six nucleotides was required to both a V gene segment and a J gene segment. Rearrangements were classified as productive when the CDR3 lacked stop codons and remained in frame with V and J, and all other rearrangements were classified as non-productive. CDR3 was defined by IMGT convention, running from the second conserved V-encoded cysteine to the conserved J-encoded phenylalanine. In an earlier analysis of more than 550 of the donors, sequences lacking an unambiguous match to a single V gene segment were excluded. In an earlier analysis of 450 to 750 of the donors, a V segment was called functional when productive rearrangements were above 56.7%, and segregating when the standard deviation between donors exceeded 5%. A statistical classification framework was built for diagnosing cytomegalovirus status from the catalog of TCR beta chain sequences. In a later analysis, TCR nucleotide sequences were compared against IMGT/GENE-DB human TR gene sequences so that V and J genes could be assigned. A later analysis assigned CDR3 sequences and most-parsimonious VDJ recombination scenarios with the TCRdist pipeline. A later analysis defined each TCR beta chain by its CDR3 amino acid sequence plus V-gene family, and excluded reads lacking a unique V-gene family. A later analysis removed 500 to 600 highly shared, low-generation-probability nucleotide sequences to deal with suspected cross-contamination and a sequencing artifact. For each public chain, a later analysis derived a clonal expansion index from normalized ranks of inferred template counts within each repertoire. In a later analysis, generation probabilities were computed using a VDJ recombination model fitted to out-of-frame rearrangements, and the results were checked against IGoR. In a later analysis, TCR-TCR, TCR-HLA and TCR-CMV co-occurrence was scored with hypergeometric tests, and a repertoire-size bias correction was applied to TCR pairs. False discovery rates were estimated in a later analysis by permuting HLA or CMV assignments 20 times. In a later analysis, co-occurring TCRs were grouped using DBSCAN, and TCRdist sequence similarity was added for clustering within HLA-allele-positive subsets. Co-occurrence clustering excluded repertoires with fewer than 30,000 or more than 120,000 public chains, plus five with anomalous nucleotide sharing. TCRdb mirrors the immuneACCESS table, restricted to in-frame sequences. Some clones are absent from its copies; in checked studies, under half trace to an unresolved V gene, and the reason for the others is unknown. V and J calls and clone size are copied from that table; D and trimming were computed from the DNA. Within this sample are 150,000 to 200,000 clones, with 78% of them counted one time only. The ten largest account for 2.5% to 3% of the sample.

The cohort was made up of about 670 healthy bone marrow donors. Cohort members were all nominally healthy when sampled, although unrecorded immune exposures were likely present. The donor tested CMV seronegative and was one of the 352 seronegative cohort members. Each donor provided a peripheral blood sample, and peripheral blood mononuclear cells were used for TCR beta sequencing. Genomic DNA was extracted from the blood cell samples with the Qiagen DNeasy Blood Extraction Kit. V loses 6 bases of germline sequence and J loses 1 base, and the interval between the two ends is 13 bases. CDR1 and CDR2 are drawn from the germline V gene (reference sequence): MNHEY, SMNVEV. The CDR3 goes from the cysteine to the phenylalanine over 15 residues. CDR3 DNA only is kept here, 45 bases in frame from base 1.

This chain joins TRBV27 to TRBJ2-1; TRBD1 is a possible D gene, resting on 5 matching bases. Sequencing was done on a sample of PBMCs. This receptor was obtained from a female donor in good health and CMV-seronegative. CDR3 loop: CASSSFSGSYNEQFF. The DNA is TGTGCCAGCAGCTCGTTTTCAGGGTCCTACAATGAGCAGTTCTTC.